The sequence of this T cell receptor beta chain was determined in a study of cytomegalovirus exposure and HLA in healthy donors. PCR primers comprised 60 Vbeta and 13 Jbeta primers. Some clones are missing from TCRdb's copy, which holds only in-frame ones; the method was immunoSEQ multiplex PCR. The sample holds 100,000 to 150,000 clones, 70% to 80% seen once. The length of the CDR3 is 14 residues. J was trimmed by 3 bases and V by 6 bases; bases with no gene match: 3. Germline V gene lookup returns CDR1 MNHEY and CDR2 SVGAGI. The sample was PBMCs. The chain carries TRBV6-5 and TRBJ1-5; 9 bases are a match to TRBD1. This TCR was sampled from a man aged 40-55 years in good health and CMV-seropositive. The CDR3 is CASRDRGDNQPQHF. CDR3 sequence (DNA): TGTGCCAGCAGGGACAGGGGAGACAATCAGCCCCAGCATTTT.